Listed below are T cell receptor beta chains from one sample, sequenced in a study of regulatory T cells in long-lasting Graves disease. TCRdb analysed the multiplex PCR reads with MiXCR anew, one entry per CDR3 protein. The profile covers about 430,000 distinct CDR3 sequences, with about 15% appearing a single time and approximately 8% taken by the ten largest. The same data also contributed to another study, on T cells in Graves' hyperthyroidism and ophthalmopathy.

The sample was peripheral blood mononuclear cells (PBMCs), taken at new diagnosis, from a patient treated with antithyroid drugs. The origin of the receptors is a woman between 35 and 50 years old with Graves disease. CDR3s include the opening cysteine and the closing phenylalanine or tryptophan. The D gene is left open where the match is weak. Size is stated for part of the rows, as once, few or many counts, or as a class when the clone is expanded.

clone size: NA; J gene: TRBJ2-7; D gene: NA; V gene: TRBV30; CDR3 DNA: TGTGCCTGGAGTGAGAAGACAGCCCCCTACGAGCAGTACTTC; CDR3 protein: CAWSEKTAPYEQYF
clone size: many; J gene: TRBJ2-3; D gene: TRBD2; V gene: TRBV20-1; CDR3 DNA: TGCAGTGCTAGAGGTCCCGGGACTAGCGGAGGGCCCACAGATACGCAGTATTTT; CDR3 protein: CSARGPGTSGGPTDTQYF
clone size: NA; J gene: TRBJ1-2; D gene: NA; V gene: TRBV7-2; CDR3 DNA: TGTGCCAGCAGCTTAGGTCCAGGCAACTATGGCTACACCTTC; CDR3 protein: CASSLGPGNYGYTF
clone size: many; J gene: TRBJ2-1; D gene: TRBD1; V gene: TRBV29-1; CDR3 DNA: TGCAGCACCCGGGACAGCCTGGAAGCCACCTACAATGAGCAGTTCTTC; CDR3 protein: CSTRDSLEATYNEQFF
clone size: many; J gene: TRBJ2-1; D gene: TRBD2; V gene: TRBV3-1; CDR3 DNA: TGTGCCAGCAGCCAAGGGACCGGGACTAGAGTCAATGAGCAGTTCTTC; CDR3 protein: CASSQGTGTRVNEQFF
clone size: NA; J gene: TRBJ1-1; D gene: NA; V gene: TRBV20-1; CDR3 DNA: TGCAGTGCTAGCCGTACGGCAGCGAACACTGAAGCTTTCTTT; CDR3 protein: CSASRTAANTEAFF
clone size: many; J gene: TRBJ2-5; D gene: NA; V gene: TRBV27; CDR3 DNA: TGTGCCAGCAGCTCGACCGAAGAGACCCAGTACTTC; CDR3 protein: CASSSTEETQYF
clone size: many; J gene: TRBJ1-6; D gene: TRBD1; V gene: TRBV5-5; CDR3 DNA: TGTGCCAGCAGCCCGGACAGGTCCCGCGGGTCACCCCTCCACTTT; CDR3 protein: CASSPDRSRGSPLHF
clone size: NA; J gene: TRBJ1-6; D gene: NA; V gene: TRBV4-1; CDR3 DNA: TGCGCCAGCAGCCAAGAAGGGGGGGGTACCCTCCACTTT; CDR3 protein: CASSQEGGGTLHF
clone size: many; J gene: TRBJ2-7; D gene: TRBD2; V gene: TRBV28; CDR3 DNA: TGTGCCAGCAGTTCCGCAAGCGGGAGCAGTAGTGGCTCCCTCTACGAGCAGTACTTC; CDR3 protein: CASSSASGSSSGSLYEQYF
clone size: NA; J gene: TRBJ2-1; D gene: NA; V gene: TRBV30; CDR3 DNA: TGTGCCTGGAGTGGAGTTTCTGAGCAGTTCTTC; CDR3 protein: CAWSGVSEQFF
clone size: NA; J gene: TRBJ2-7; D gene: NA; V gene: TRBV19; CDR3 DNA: TGTGCCAGTAGTCCCCCCCCCGTGAGCGGCCACGAGCAGTACTTC; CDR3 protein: CASSPPPVSGHEQYF
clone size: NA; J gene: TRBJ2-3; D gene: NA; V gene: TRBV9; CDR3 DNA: TGTGCCAGCAGCGTAGGAGATAGCGGAGGCACAGATACGCAGTATTTT; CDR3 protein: CASSVGDSGGTDTQYF
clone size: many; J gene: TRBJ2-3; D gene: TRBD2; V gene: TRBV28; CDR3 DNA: TGTGCCAGCAGTTTTCCCGACGGACTAGCGGGAGCAGATACGCAGTATTTT; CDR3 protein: CASSFPDGLAGADTQYF
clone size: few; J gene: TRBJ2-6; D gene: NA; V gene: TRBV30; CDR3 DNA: TGTGCCTGGAGTGTACGGCAGCTATACGACACCCTGACTTTC; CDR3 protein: CAWSVRQLYDTLTF
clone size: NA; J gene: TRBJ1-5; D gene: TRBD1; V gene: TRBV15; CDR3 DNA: TGTGCCACCAGCAGAATCGGGACAGGCGGGAATCAGCCCCAGCATTTT; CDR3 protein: CATSRIGTGGNQPQHF
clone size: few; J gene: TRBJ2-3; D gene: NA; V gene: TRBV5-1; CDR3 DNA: TGCGCCAGCAGCAGGAACAGGGAGCCTAGCACAGATACGCAGTATTTT; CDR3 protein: CASSRNREPSTDTQYF
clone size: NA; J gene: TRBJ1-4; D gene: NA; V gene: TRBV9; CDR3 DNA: TGTGCCAGCAGCGTATCAACTGGGGCTAATGAAAAACTGTTTTTT; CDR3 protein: CASSVSTGANEKLFF
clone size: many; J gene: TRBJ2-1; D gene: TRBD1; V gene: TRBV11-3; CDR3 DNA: TGTGCCAGCAGCCAGGGGACAGGGGGACTATACAATGAGCAGTTCTTC; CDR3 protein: CASSQGTGGLYNEQFF
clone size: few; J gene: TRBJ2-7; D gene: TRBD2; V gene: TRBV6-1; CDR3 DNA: TGTGCCAGCAGTATTCGGACTAGCGGGACCTACGAGCAGTACTTC; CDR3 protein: CASSIRTSGTYEQYF
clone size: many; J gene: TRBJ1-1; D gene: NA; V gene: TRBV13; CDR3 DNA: TGTGCCAGCAGCGCGGGCACTGAAGCTTTCTTT; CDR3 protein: CASSAGTEAFF
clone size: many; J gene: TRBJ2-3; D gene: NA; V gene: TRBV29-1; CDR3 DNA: TGCAGCGTTGAAGCTGGGGCCGGGGGAGATACGCAGTATTTT; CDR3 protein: CSVEAGAGGDTQYF
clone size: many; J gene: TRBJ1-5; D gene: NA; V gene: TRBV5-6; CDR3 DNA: TGTGCCAGCAGCTTGTTCAGGGCCAATCAGCCCCAGCATTTT; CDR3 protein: CASSLFRANQPQHF
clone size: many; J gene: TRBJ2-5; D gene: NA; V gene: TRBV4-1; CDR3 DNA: TGCGCCAGCAGCCAAGCCCTCAGGACAACCCAAGAGACCCAGTACTTC; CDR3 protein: CASSQALRTTQETQYF
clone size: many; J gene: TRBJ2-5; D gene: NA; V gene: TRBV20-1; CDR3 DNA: TGCAGTGCGAACCGGGACGGGCAAAAGACCCAGTACTTC; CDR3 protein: CSANRDGQKTQYF
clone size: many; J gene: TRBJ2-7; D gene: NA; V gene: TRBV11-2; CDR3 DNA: TGTGCCAGCAACTCGCACTGGGAAGAACCGTACTTC; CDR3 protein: CASNSHWEEPYF
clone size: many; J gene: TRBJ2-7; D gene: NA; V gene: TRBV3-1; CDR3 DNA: TGTGCCAGCAGCCATGATTCCTACGAGCAGTACTTC; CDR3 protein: CASSHDSYEQYF
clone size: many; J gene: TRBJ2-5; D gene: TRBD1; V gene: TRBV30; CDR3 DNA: TGTGCCATCGACAGGGTGAGAGAGACCCAGTACTTC; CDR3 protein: CAIDRVRETQYF
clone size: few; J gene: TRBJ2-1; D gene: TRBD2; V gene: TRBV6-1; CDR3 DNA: TGTGCCAGCAGTGAAGACCGGACTAGTATCAATGAGCAGTTCTTC; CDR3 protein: CASSEDRTSINEQFF
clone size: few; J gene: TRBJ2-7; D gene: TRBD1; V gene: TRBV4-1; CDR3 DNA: TGCGCCAGCAGCCAACTGGCGGGGACAGGGGACTCCTACGAGCAGTACTTC; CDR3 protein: CASSQLAGTGDSYEQYF
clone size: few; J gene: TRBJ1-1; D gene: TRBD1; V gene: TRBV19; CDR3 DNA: TGTGCCAGCCTACGATTAGGGGGCGGCTACACTGAAGCTTTCTTT; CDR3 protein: CASLRLGGGYTEAFF
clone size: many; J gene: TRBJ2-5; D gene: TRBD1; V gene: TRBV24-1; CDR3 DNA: TGTGCCACCAGTGAGCCAGGGGGCCCAGAGACCCAGTACTTC; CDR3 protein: CATSEPGGPETQYF
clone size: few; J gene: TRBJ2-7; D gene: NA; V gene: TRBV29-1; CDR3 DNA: TGCAGCGTCCGAAGCTTACAGGGATTGGACGAGCAGTACTTC; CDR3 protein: CSVRSLQGLDEQYF
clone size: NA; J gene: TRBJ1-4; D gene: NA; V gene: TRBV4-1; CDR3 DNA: TGCGCCAGCAGCCAGGGGAGCTCGGGTGAAAAACTGTTTTTT; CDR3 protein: CASSQGSSGEKLFF
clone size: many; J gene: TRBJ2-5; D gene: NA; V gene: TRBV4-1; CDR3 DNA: TGCGCCAGCAGCCAAGTCCAGGGGACCCCCAGCAACCAAGAGACCCAGTACTTC; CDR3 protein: CASSQVQGTPSNQETQYF
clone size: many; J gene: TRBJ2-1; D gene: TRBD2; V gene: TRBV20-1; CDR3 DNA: TGCAGTGCCCTGACTAGCGGGAGGGCCTGGAATGAGCAGTTCTTC; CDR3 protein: CSALTSGRAWNEQFF
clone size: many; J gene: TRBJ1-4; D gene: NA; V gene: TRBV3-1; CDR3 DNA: TGTGCCAGCAGCCCATCCTCAACTAATGAAAAACTGTTTTTT; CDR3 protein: CASSPSSTNEKLFF
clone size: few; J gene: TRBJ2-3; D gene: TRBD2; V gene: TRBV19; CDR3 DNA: TGTGCCAGTAGTGCCACTAGCGACAAACCCACAGATACGCAGTATTTT; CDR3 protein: CASSATSDKPTDTQYF
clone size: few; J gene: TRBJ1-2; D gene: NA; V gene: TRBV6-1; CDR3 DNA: TGTGCCAGCAGTCCCAACCAAGCCCCGAGCTATGGCTACACCTTC; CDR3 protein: CASSPNQAPSYGYTF
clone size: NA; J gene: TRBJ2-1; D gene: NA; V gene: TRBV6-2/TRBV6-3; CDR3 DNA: TGTGCCAGCAGTAGGGTCCATGAGCAGTTCTTC; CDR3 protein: CASSRVHEQFF
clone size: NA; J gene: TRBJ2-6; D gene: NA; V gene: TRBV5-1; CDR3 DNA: TGCGCCAGCAGCTTGGACAGACGTTCTGGGGCCAACGTCCTGACTTTC; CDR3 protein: CASSLDRRSGANVLTF
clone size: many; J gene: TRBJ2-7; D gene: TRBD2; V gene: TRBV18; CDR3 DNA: TGTGCCAGCTCTACTAGCGCTATCTCCTACGAGCAGTACTTC; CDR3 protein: CASSTSAISYEQYF
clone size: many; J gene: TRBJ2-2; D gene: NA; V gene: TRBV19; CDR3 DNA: TGTGCCAGTAGTCTCCTAGTGGGGACCGGGGAGCTGTTTTTT; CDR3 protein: CASSLLVGTGELFF
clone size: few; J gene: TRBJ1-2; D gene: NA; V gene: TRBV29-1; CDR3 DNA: TGCAGCGGGGGGGGGAAAAACTATGGCTACACCTTC; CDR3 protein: CSGGGKNYGYTF
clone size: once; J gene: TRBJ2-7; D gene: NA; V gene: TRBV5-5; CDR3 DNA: TGTGCCAGCAGCTCCCTCCCGCTAGGGGTTGGGGATTACGAGCAGTACTTC; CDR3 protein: CASSSLPLGVGDYEQYF